These T cell receptor beta chains were read from a single sample in a study of response to subunit inactivated influenza vaccine. Each CDR3 protein is one row after TCRdb ran MiXCR on the RT-PCR reads. The data show 800,000 to 1,000,000 distinct CDR3 sequences, less than 25% seen once. The sequencing here drew on PBMCs from blood, taken 4 to 6 days after vaccination. The receptors here all came from a middle-aged man who received an inactivated influenza vaccine. CDR3s include the opening cysteine and the closing phenylalanine or tryptophan. Fields, in order: D gene, clone size, V gene, J gene, CDR3 protein, CDR3 DNA. The D gene is left open where the match is weak. For some rows the clone size is stated as once, few or many, or as a class when expanded; others skip it.

>TRBD1|NA|TRBV11-2|TRBJ2-6
CASSFTFGARGSAGANVLTF
TGTGCCAGCAGCTTTACTTTTGGAGCCAGGGGGTCCGCTGGGGCCAACGTCCTGACTTTC
>NA|NA|TRBV27|TRBJ2-1
CASSLISGGRVNEQFF
TGTGCCAGCAGTCTAATTAGCGGAGGTCGGGTCAATGAGCAGTTCTTC
>NA|NA|TRBV12-3/TRBV12-4|TRBJ2-1
CASSPRPTSGAEQFF
TGTGCCAGCAGTCCTCGACCCACTTCAGGTGCCGAGCAGTTCTTC
>NA|NA|TRBV7-2|TRBJ2-1
CASSLVADYNEQFF
TGTGCCAGCAGCTTAGTTGCGGACTACAATGAGCAGTTCTTC
>NA|few|TRBV12-3/TRBV12-4|TRBJ1-3
CASRAANTIYF
TGTGCCAGCAGAGCGGCAAACACCATATATTTT
>TRBD1|few|TRBV18|TRBJ1-1
CASSPDRTGAFF
TGTGCCAGCTCACCCGACAGGACAGGAGCTTTCTTT
>NA|NA|TRBV29-1|TRBJ2-3
CSVALARISTDTQYF
TGCAGCGTTGCACTGGCCAGAATTAGCACAGATACGCAGTATTTT
>NA|once|TRBV6-2/TRBV6-3|TRBJ2-7
CATNQGLPPQNYEQYF
TGTGCCACTAACCAGGGGTTACCGCCTCAAAATTACGAGCAGTACTTC
>NA|once|TRBV6-4|TRBJ2-3
CASSPGEADTQYF
TGTGCCAGCAGTCCTGGGGAGGCAGATACGCAGTATTTT
>TRBD2|few|TRBV5-5|TRBJ2-1
CASSSRLAGGRDYNEQFF
TGTGCCAGCAGCTCCCGTCTAGCGGGAGGGAGGGACTACAATGAGCAGTTCTTC
>NA|NA|TRBV20-1|TRBJ1-2
CSARNQENYGYTF
TGCAGTGCTAGAAATCAGGAAAACTATGGCTACACCTTC
>NA|NA|TRBV7-8|TRBJ2-7
CASSLAVGASYEQYF
TGTGCCAGCAGCTTAGCGGTAGGAGCCTCCTACGAGCAGTACTTC